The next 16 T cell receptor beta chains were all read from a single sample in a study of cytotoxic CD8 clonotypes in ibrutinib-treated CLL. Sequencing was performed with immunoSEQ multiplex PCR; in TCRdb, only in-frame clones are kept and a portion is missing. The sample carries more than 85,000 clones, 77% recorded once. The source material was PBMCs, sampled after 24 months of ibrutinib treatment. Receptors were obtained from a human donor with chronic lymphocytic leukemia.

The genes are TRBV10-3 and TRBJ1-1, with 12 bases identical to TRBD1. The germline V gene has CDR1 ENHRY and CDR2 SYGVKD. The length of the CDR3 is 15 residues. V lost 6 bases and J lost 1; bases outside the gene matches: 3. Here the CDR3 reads CAISGTGGPNTEAFF. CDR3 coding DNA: TGTGCCATCAGCGGGACAGGGGGCCCGAACACTGAAGCTTTCTTT.

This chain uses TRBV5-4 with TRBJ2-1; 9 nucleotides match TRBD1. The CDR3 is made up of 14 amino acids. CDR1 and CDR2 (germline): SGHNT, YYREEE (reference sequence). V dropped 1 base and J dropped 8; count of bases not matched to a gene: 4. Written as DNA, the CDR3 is TGTGCCAGCAGCTTGCGGGACAGGGTGGATGAGCAGTTCTTC. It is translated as CASSLRDRVDEQFF.

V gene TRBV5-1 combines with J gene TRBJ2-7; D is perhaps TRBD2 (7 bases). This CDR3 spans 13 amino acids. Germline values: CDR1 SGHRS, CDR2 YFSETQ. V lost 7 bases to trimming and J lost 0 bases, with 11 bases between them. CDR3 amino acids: CASGEGGSYEQYF. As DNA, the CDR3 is TGCGCCAGCGGGGAGGGGGGCTCCTACGAGCAGTACTTC.

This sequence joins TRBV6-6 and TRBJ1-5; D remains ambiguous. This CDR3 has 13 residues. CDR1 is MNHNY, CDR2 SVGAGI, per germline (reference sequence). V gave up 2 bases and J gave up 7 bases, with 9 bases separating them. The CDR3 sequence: CASSYGMEQPQHF. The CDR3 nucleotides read TGTGCCAGCAGTTACGGAATGGAGCAGCCCCAGCATTTT.

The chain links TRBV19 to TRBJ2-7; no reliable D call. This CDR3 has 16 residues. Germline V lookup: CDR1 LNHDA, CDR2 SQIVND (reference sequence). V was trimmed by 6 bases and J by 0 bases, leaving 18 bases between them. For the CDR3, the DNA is TGTGCCAGTAGCCTGGACCACCTCGTGAGCTCCTACGAGCAGTACTTC. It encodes CASSLDHLVSSYEQYF.

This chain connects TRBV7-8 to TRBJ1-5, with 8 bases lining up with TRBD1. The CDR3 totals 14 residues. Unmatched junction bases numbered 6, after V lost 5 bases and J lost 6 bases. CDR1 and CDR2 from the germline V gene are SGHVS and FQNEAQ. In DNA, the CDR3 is TGTGCCAGCAGCGCAACAGGGGGGGCTCAGCCCCAGCATTTT. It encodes CASSATGGAQPQHF.

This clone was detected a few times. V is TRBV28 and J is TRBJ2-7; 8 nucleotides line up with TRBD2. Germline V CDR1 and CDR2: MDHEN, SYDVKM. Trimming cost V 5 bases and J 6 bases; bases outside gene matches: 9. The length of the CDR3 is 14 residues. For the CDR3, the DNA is TGTGCCAGCAGTAGAGCGGGAGTTTATAGCGAGCAGTACTTC. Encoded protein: CASSRAGVYSEQYF. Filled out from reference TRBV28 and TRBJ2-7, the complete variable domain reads DVKVTQSSRYLVKRTGEKVFLECVQDMDHENMFWYRQDPGLGLRLIYFSYDVKMKEKGDIPEGYSVSREKKERFSLILESASTNQTSMYLCASSRAGVYSEQYFGPGTRLTVT.

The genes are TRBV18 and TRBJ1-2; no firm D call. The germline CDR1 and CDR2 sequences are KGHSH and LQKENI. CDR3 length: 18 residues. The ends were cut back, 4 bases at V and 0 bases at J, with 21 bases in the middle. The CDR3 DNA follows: TGTGCCAGCTCACTCACGGTTCCCCCGGGGTCCACTAACTATGGCTACACCTTC. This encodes CASSLTVPPGSTNYGYTF.

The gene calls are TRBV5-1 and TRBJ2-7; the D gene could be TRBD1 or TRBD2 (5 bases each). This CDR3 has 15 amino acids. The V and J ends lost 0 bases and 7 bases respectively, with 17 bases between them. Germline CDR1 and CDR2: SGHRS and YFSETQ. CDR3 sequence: CASSLAGTALKEQYF. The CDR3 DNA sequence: TGCGCCAGCAGCTTGGCCGGGACGGCCCTAAAGGAGCAGTACTTC.

The CDR3, as DNA: TGTGCCAGCACCTCACAGGGGGCCTACACAGATACGCAGTATTTT. Its protein is CASTSQGAYTDTQYF. This chain joins TRBV2 and TRBJ2-3; 9 bases fit TRBD1. CDR1 is SNHLY and CDR2 is FYNNEI in the germline V gene. This CDR3 has 15 amino acids. With V trimmed by 7 bases and J by 2 bases, 7 bases remained unmatched.

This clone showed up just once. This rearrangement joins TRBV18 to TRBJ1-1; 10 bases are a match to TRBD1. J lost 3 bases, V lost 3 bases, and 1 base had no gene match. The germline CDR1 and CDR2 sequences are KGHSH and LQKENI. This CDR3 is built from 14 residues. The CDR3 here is CASSPGQGHTEAFF. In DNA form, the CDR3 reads TGTGCCAGCTCACCGGGACAGGGGCACACTGAAGCTTTCTTT.

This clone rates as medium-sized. The CDR3 reads CASSINSGENRQPQHF. The CDR3 nucleotides are TGTGCCAGCAGCATTAATTCAGGGGAGAATCGTCAGCCCCAGCATTTT. The chain joins TRBV7-8 to TRBJ1-5; D is possibly TRBD1 (6 bases). Trimming removed 5 bases from V and 6 bases from J, with 20 bases in between. This CDR3 is built from 16 residues. Germline V CDR1 and CDR2: SGHVS, FQNEAQ.

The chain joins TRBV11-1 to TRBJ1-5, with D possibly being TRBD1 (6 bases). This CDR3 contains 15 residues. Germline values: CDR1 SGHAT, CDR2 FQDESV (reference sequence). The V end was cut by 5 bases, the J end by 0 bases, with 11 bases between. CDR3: CASSPGGNSNQPQHF. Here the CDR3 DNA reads TGTGCCAGCAGCCCCGGGGGCAATAGCAATCAGCCCCAGCATTTT.

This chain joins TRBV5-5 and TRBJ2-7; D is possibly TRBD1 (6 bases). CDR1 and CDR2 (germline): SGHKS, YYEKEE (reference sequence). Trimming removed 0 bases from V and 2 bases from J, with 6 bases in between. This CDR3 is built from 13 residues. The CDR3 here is CASSLGGPYEQYF. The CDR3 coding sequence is TGTGCCAGCAGCTTGGGGGGGCCCTACGAGCAGTACTTC.

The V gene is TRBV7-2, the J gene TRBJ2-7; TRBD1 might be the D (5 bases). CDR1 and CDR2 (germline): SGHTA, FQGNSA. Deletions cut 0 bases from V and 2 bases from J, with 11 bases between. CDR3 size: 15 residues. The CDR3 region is CASSLALQAPYEQYF. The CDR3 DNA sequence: TGTGCCAGCAGCTTAGCCCTACAGGCTCCCTACGAGCAGTACTTC. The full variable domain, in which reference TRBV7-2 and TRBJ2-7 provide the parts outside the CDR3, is GAGVSQSPSNKVTEKGKDVELRCDPISGHTALYWYRQSLGQGLEFLIYFQGNSAPDKSGLPSDRFSAERTGGSVSTLTIQRTQQEDSAVYLCASSLALQAPYEQYFGPGTRLTVT.

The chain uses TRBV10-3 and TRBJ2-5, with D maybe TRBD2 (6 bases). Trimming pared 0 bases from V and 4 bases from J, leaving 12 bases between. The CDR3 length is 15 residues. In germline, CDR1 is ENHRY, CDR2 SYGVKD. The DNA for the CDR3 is TGTGCCATCAGTGAGTCGAGGGTGGAGGGAGAGACCCAGTACTTC. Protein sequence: CAISESRVEGETQYF.